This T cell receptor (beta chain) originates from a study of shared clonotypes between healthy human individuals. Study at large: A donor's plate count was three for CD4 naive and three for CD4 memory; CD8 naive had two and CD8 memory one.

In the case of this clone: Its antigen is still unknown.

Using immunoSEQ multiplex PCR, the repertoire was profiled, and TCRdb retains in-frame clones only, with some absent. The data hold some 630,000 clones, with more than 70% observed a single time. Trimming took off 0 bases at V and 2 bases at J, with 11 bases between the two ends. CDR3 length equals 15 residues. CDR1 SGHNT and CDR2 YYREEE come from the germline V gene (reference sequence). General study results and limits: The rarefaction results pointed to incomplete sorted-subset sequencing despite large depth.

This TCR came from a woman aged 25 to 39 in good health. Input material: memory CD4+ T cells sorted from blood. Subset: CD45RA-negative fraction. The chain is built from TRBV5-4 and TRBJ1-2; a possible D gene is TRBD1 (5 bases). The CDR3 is CASSLGQLFNYGYTF. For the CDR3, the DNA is TGTGCCAGCAGCTTGGGACAGTTATTCAACTATGGCTACACCTTC.